The next 5 T cell receptor beta chains were all read from a single sample in a study of blood T cell repertoires in COVID-19. Sequencing was performed with immunoSEQ multiplex PCR; in TCRdb, only in-frame clones are kept and a portion is missing. The table shows roughly 46,000 clones, with around 86% occurring only once. The sequencing sample was made of peripheral blood. These receptors were obtained from a man between 60 and 70 years old with active COVID-19.

This rearrangement joins TRBV12-3 or TRBV12-4 to TRBJ2-1; TRBD2 matches 7 bases. The CDR3 is 13 amino acids. V gave up 4 bases and J gave up 7 bases; unmatched junction bases: 4. This CDR3 is CASSSREGNEQFF. The DNA of the CDR3 is TGTGCCAGCAGTTCCAGGGAGGGTAATGAGCAGTTCTTC.

This clone was recorded a few times. V gene TRBV6-6 combines with J gene TRBJ1-6; 9 positions match TRBD1. Per germline, CDR1 MNHNY and CDR2 SVGAGI (reference sequence). The trim removed 7 bases at V and 10 bases at J, leaving 11 bases unmatched. The CDR3 contains 15 residues. The CDR3 nucleotides are TGTGCCAGCACCCACTCGGGACAGGGCGGCTCACCCCTCCACTTT. This encodes CASTHSGQGGSPLHF.

V is TRBV5-1 and J is TRBJ1-1; 8 bases are shared with TRBD1. J was trimmed by 2 bases and V by 4 bases; bases with no gene match: 13. Germline CDR1 is SGHRS and CDR2 is YFSETQ. The CDR3 extends over 17 amino acids. The CDR3 DNA reads TGCGCCAGCAGCGCCCTTGACAGGGGCAGGGTAAACACTGAAGCTTTCTTT. This sequence encodes CASSALDRGRVNTEAFF.

The chain combines TRBV18 with TRBJ2-7; 7 bases fit TRBD2. The CDR3 contains 12 residues. Germline assignment: CDR1 KGHSH and CDR2 LQKENI. V shed 6 bases, J shed 11 bases, and the junction held 10 bases outside the gene matches. The DNA for the CDR3 is TGTGCCAGCTCCCCCGGCACGCGGGAGAAGTACTTC. Translation gives CASSPGTREKYF.

This clone was observed a handful of times. In the same sample, other DNA sequences code for this CDR3. The chain employs TRBV30 and TRBJ2-1; the match to TRBD2 covers 8 bases. The CDR3 length is 16 residues. Germline lookup yields CDR1 GTSNPN and CDR2 SVGIG (reference sequence). V gave up 0 bases and J gave up 9 bases; unmatched junction bases: 13. The chain's CDR3 is CAWSVLAAGVNVEQFF. The CDR3 DNA reads TGTGCCTGGAGTGTCCTAGCAGCGGGAGTTAATGTTGAGCAGTTCTTC.